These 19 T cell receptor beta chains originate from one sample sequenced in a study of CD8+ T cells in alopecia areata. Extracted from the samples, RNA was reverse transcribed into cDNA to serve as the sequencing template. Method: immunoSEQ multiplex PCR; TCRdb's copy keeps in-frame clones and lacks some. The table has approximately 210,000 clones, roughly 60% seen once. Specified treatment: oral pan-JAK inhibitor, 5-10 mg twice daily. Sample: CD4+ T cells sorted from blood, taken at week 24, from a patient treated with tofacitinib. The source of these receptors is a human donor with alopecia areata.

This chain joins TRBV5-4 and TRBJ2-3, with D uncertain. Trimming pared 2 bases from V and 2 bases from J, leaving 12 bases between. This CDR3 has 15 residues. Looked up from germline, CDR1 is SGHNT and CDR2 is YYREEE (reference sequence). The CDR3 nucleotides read TGTGCCAGCAGCTTAGACGGCGGATTCACAGATACGCAGTATTTT. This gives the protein CASSLDGGFTDTQYF. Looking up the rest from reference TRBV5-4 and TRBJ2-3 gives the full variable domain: ETGVTQSPTHLIKTRGQQVTLRCSSQSGHNTVSWYQQALGQGPQFIFQYYREEENGRGNFPPRFSGLQFPNYSSELNVNALELDDSALYLCASSLDGGFTDTQYFGPGTRLTVL.

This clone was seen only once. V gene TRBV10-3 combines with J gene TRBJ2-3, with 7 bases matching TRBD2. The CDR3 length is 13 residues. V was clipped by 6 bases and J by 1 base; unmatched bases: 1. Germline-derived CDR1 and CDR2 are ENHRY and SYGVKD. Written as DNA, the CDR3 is TGTGCCATCAGGGGGAGGGGCACAGATACGCAGTATTTT. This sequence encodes CAIRGRGTDTQYF.

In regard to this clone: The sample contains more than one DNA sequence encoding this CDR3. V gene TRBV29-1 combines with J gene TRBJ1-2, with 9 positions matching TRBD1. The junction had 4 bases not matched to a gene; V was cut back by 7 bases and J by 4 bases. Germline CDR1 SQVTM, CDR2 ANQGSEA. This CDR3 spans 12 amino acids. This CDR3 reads CSADRGPYGYTF. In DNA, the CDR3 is TGCAGCGCGGACAGGGGACCCTATGGCTACACCTTC.

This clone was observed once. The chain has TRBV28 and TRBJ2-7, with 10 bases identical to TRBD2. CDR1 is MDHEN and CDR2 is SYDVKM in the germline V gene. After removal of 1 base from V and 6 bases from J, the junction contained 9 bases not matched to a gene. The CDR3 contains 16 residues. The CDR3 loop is CASSLYRRSSGGEQYF. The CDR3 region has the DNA TGTGCCAGCAGTTTATATCGTCGCTCTAGCGGGGGCGAGCAGTACTTC.

CDR3 amino acids: CASSEYWGNEQFF. For the CDR3, the DNA is TGTGCCAGCAGTGAATATTGGGGCAATGAGCAGTTCTTC. The chain joins TRBV25-1 to TRBJ2-1; D uncertain. V gave up 0 bases and J gave up 6 bases, with 6 bases separating them. CDR1 and CDR2 (germline): MGHDK, SYGVNS. This CDR3 is 13 amino acids long.

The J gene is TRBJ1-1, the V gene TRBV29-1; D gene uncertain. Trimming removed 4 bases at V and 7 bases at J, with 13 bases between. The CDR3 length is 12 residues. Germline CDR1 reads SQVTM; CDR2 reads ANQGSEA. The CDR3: CSVGMAGSEAFF. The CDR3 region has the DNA TGCAGCGTTGGAATGGCGGGAAGTGAAGCTTTCTTT.

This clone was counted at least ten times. CDR3 protein: CASSRGNGYEQYF. CDR3 sequence (DNA): TGTGCCAGTAGTAGAGGGAACGGATACGAGCAGTACTTC. V usage is TRBV19 and J usage is TRBJ2-7, with a possible D match to TRBD2 (5 bases). Between the trimmed V and J ends, which lost 4 bases and 4 bases, there was a span of 11 bases. CDR3 length: 13 amino acids. The germline V gene encodes CDR1 LNHDA and CDR2 SQIVND (reference sequence).

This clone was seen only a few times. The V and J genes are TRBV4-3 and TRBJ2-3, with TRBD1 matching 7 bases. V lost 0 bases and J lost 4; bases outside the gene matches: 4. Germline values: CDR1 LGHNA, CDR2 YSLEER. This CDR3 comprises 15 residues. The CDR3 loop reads CASSQEPTGADTQYF. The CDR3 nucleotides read TGCGCCAGCAGCCAAGAACCTACAGGGGCAGATACGCAGTATTTT.

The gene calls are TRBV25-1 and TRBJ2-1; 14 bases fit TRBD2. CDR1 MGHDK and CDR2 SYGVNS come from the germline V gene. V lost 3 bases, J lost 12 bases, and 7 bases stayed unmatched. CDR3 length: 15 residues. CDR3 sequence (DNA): TGTGCCAGCAGTGACCCGGGACTAGCGGGGGTAGGGCAGTTCTTC. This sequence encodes CASSDPGLAGVGQFF. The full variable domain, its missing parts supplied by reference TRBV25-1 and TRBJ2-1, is EADIYQTPRYLVIGTGKKITLECSQTMGHDKMYWYQQDPGMELHLIHYSYGVNSTEKGDLSSESTVSRIRTEHFPLTLESARPSHTSQYLCASSDPGLAGVGQFFGPGTRLTVL.

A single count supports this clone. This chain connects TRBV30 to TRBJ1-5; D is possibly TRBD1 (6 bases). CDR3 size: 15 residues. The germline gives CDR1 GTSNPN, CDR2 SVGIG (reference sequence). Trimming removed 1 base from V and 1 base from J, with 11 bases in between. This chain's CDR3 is CAWSEGGMSNQPQHF. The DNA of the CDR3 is TGTGCCTGGAGTGAAGGGGGGATGAGCAATCAGCCCCAGCATTTT.

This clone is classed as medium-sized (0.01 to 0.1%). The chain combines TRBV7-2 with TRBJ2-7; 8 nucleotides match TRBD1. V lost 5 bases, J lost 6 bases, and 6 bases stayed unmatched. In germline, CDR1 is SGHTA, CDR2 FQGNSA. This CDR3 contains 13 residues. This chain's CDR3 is CASSRTGNGEQYF. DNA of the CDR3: TGTGCCAGCAGCCGGACAGGGAACGGCGAGCAGTACTTC.

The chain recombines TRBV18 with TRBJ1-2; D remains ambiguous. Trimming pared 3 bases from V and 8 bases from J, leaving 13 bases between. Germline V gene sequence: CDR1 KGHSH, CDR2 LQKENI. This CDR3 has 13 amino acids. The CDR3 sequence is CASSPGPAVGYTF. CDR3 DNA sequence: TGTGCCAGCTCACCCGGGCCAGCGGTCGGCTACACCTTC.

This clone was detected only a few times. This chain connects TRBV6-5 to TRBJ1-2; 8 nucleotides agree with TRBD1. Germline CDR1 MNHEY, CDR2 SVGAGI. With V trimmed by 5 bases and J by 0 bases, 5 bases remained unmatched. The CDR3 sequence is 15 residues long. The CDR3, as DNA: TGTGCCAGCAGTGCCCGACAGGGGACTAACTATGGCTACACCTTC. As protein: CASSARQGTNYGYTF.

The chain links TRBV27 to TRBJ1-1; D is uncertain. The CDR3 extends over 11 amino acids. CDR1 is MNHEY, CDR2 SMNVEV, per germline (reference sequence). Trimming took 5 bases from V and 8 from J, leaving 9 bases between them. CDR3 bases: TGTGCCAGCAGTCTGCGAGGAGAAGCTTTCTTT. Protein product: CASSLRGEAFF.

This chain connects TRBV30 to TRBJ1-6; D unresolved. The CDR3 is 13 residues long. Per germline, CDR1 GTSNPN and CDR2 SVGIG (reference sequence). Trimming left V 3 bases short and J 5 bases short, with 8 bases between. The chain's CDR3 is CAWSRGDNSPLHF. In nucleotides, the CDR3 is TGTGCCTGGAGCCGAGGAGATAATTCACCCCTCCACTTT.

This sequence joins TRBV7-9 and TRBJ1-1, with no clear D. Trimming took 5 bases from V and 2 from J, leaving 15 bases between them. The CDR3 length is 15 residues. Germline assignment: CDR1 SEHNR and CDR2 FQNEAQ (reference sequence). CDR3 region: CASSPSIGVNTEAFF. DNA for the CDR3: TGTGCCAGCAGCCCATCCATCGGGGTAAACACTGAAGCTTTCTTT. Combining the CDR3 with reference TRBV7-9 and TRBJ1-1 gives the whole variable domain DTGVSQNPRHKITKRGQNVTFRCDPISEHNRLYWYRQTLGQGPEFLTYFQNEAQLEKSRLLSDRFSAERPKGSFSTLEIQRTEQGDSAMYLCASSPSIGVNTEAFFGQGTRLTVV.

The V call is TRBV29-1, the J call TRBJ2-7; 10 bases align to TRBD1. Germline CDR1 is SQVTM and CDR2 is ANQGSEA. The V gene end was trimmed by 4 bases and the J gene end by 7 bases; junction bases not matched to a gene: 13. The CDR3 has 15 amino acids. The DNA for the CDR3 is TGCAGCGTTGCGGATCCGGGACAGGGGAGGCCTGAGCAGTACTTC. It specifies CSVADPGQGRPEQYF.

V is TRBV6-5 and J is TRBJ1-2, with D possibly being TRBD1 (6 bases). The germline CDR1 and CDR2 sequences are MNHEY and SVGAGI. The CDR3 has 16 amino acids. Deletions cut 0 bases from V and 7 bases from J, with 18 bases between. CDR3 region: CASSYSRTVIEGGYTF. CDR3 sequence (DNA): TGTGCCAGCAGTTACTCACGGACAGTCATTGAAGGTGGCTACACCTTC.

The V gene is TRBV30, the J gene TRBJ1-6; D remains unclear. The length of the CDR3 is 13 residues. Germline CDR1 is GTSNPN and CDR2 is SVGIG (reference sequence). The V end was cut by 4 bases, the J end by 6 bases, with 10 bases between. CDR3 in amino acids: CAWTDLLNSPLHF. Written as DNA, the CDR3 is TGTGCCTGGACGGACTTACTTAATTCACCCCTCCACTTT.